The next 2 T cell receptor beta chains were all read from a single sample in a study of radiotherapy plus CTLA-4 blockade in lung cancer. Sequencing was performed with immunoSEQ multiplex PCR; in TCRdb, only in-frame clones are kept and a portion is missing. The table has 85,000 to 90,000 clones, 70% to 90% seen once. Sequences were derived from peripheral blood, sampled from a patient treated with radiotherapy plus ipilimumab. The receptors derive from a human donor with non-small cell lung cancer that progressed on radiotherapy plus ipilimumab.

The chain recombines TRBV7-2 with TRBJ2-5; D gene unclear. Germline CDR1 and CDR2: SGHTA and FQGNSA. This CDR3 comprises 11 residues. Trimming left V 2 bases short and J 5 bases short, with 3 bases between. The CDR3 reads CASSLFETQYF. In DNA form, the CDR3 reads TGTGCCAGCAGCTTATTCGAGACCCAGTACTTC.

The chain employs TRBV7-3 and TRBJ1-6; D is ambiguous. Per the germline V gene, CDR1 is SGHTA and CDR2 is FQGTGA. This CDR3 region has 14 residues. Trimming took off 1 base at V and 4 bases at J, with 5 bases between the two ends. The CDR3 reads CASSLNSYNSPLHF. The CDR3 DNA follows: TGTGCCAGCAGCTTAAACAGTTATAATTCACCCCTCCACTTT.